This T cell receptor (beta chain) was recorded in a study of cytomegalovirus exposure and HLA in healthy donors. Use of 60 Vbeta and 13 Jbeta primers characterized the PCR. Assay: immunoSEQ multiplex PCR; the TCRdb copy retains only in-frame clones and omits some. The sample lists approximately 140,000 clones; roughly 88% were seen once. Findings of the study overall: A later analysis showed that HLA-associated TCR beta chains had undergone more clonal expansion than equally common others. The majority of TCR sequences were rare, yet some public TCRs appeared in many donors.

In regard to this clone: Its antigen is currently unknown.

Germline loops: CDR1 MGHRA, CDR2 YSYEKL. V lost 4 bases and J lost 3, with 18 bases in between. CDR3 length equals 16 residues. Participants comprised healthy donors of bone marrow. Sequencing used PBMCs. The chain links TRBV4-1 to TRBJ1-1; D may be TRBD1 (6 bases). This clonotype was obtained from a middle-aged woman in good health and CMV-seronegative. CDR3 loop: CASSPDAGGAYTEAFF. The CDR3 nucleotides read TGCGCCAGCAGCCCCGACGCGGGGGGCGCGTACACTGAAGCTTTCTTT.